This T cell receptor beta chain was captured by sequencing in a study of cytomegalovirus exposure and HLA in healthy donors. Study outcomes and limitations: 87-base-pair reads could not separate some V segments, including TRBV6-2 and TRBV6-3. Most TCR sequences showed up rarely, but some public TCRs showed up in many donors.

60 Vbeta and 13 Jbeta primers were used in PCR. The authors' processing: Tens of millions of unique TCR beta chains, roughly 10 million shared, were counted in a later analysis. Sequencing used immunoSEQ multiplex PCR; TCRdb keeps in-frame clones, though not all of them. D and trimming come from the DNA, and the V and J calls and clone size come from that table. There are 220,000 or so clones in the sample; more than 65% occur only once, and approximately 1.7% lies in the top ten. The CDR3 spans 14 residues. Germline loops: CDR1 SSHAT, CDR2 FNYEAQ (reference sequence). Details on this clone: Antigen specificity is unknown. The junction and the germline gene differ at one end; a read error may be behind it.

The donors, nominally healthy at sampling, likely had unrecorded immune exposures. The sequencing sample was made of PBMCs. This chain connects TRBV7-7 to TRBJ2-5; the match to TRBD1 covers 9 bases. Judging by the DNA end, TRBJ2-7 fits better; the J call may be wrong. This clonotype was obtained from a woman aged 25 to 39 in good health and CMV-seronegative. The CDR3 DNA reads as TGTGCTAGCAGTCTGGGGACAGGGTCCTACGAGCAGTACTTC. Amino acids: CASSLGTGSYEQYF.